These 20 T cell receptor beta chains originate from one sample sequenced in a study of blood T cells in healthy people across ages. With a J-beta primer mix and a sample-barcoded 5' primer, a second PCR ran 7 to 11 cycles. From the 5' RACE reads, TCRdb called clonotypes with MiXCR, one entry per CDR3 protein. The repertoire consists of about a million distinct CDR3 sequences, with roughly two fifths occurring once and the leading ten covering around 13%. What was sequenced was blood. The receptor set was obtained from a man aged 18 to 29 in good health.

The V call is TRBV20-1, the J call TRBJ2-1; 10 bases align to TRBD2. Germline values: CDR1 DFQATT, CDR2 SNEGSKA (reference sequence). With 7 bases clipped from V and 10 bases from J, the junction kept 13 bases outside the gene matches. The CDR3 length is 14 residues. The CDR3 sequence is CSGIGTSAFKEQFF. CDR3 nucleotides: TGCAGTGGGATCGGGACTAGCGCCTTCAAGGAGCAGTTCTTC.

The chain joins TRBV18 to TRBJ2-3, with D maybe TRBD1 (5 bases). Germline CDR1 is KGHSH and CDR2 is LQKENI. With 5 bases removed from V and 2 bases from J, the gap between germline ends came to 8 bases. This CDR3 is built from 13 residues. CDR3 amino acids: CASSSGITDTQYF. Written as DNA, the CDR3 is TGTGCCAGCTCATCAGGGATCACAGATACGCAGTATTTT.

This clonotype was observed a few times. The CDR3 is CASSEDPGITQYF. CDR3 in DNA: TGTGCCAGCAGTGAAGACCCGGGCATTACGCAGTATTTT. The V call is TRBV6-1, the J call TRBJ2-3; D is undetermined. The V gene lost 1 base and the J gene lost 8 bases, with 10 bases spanning the gap. The germline V gene encodes CDR1 MNHNS and CDR2 SASEGT. This CDR3 region has 13 residues.

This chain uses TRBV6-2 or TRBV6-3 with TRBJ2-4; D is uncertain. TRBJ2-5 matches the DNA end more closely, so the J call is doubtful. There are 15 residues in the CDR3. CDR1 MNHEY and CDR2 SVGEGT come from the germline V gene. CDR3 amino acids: CASSYIGPSQETQYF. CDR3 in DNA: TGTGCCAGCAGTTACATCGGCCCATCCCAAGAGACCCAGTACTTC.

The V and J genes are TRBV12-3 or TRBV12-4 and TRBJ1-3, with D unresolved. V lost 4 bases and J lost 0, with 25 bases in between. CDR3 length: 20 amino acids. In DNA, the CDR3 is TGTGCCAGCAGTTCGTTATTGGTTTTTGTGGCAACAGCCTCTGGAAACACCATATATTTT. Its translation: CASSSLLVFVATASGNTIYF.

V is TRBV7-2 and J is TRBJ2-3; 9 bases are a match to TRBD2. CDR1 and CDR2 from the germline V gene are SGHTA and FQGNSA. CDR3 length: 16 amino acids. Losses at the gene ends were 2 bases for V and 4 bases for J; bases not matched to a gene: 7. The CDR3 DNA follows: TGTGCCAGCAGCTTATCGGTGACTAGCGGCGCAGATACGCAGTATTTT. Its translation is CASSLSVTSGADTQYF.

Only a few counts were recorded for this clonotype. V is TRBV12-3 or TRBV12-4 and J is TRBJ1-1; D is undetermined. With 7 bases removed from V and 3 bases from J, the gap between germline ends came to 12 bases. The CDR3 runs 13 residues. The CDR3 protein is CASTPIEDTEAFF. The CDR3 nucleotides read TGTGCCAGCACCCCCATAGAGGACACTGAAGCTTTCTTT.

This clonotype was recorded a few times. CDR3 amino acids: CASSNNYGYTF. In DNA form, the CDR3 reads TGTGCCAGCAGCAATAACTATGGCTACACCTTC. The chain has TRBV6-5 and TRBJ1-2; no firm D call. V shed 6 bases and J shed 1 base, with 3 bases lying between them. CDR1 and CDR2 (germline): MNHEY, SVGAGI. The CDR3 consists of 11 residues.

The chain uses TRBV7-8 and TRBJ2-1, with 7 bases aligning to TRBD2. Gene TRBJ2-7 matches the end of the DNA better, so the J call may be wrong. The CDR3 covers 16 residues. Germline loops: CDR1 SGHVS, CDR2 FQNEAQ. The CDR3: CASSLFSGGTYNEQYF. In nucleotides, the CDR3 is TGTGCCAGCAGCCTTTTTTCCGGGGGGACCTACAATGAGCAGTACTTC.

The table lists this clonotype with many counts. Written as DNA, the CDR3 is TGCGCCAGCAGCCAAGATGGGAGGGTGAATGAGCAGTTCTTC. It is translated as CASSQDGRVNEQFF. The chain is built from TRBV4-3 and TRBJ2-1; 7 positions agree with TRBD2. The J segment lost 7 bases and the V segment lost 0 bases, leaving 3 bases of the junction unmatched. The CDR3 sequence is 14 residues long. The germline V gene has CDR1 LGHNA and CDR2 YSLEER.

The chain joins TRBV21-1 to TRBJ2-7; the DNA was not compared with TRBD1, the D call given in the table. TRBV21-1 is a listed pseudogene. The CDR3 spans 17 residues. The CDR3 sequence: CASSKELQGRNAGQQYF. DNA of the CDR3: TGTGCCAGCAGCAAAGAATTGCAGGGTAGGAACGCCGGGCAGCAGTACTTC.

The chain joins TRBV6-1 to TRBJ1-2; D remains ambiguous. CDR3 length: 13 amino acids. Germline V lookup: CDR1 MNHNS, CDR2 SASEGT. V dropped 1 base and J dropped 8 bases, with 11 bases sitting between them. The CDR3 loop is CASSEVEGLGYTF. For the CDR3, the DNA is TGTGCCAGCAGTGAAGTCGAGGGCCTCGGCTACACCTTC.

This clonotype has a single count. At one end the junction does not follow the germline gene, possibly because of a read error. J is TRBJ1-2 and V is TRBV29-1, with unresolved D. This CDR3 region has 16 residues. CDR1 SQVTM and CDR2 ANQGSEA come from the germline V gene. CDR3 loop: CNVESVLSSANYGYTF. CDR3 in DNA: TGCAACGTTGAATCCGTGTTATCGTCAGCTAACTATGGCTACACCTTC.

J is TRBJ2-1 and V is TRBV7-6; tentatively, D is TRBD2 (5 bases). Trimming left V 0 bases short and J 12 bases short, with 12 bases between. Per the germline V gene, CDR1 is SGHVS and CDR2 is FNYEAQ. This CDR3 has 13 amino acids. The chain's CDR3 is CASSLALLRGQFF. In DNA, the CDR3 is TGTGCCAGCAGCTTAGCGCTTCTCCGGGGGCAGTTCTTC.

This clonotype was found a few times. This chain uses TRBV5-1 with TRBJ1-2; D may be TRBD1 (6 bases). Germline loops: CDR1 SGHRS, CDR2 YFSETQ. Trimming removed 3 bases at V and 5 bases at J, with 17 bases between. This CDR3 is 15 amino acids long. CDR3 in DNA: TGCGCCAGCAGCTCCAGGGGCTCGGGAACTTATGGCTACACCTTC. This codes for CASSSRGSGTYGYTF.

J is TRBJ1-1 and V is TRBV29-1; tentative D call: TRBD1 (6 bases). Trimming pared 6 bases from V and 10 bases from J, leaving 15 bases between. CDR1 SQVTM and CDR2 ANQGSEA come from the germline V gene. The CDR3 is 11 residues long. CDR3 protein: CSVHHKTGAFF. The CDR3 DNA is TGCAGCGTCCACCACAAGACAGGAGCTTTCTTT.

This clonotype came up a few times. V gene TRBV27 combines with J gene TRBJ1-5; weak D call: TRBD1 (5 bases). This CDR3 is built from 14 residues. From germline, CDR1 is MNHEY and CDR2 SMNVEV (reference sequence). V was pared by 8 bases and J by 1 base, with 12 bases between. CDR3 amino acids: CASGKGESNQPQHF. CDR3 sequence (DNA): TGTGCCAGCGGGAAAGGGGAGAGCAATCAGCCCCAGCATTTT.

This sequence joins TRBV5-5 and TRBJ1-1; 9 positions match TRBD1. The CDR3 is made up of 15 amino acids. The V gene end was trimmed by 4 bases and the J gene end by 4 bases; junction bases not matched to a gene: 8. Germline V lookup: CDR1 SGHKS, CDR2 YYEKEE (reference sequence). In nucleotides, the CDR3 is TGTGCCAGCAGCCACGACAGGGGGGTGGGCACTGAAGCTTTCTTT. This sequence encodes CASSHDRGVGTEAFF.

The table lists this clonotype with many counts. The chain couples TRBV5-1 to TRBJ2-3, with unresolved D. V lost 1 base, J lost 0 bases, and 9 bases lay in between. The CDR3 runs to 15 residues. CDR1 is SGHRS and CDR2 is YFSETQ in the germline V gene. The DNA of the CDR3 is TGCGCCAGCAGCTTGTCTGGATCTAGCACAGATACGCAGTATTTT. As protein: CASSLSGSSTDTQYF.

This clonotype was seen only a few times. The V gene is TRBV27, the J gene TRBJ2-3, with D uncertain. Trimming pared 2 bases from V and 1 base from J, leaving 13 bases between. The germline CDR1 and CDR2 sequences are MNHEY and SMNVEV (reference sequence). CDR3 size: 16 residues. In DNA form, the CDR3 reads TGTGCCAGCAGTTTAATGACGAGAGTGGGCACAGATACGCAGTATTTT. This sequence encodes CASSLMTRVGTDTQYF.